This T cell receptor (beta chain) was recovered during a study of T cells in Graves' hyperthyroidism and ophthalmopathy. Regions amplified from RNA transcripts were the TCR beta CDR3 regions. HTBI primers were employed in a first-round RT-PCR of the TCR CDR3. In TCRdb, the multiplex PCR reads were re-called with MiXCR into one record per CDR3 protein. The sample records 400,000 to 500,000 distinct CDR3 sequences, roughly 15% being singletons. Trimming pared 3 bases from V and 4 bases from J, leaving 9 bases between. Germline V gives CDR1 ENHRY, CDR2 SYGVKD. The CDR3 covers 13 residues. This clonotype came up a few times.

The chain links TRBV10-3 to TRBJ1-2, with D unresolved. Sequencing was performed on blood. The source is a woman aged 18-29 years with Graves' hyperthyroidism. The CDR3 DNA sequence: TGTGCCATCAGTGATAACCCGCTCTATGGCTACACCTTC. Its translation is CAISDNPLYGYTF.